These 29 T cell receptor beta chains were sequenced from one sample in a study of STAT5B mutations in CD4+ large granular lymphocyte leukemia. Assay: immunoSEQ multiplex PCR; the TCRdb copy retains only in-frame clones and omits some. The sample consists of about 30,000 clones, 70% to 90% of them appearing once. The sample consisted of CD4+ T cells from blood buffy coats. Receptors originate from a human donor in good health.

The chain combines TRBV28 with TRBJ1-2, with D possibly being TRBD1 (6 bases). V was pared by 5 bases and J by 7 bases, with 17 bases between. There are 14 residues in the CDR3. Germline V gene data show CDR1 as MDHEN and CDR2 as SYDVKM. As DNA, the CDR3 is TGTGCCAGCAGTCCCCCACCACAGGGTCGTGGCTACACCTTC. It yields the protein CASSPPPQGRGYTF.

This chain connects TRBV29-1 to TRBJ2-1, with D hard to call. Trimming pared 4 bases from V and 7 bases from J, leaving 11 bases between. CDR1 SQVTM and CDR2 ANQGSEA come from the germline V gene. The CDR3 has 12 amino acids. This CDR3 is CSVGGTANEQFF. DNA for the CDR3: TGCAGCGTTGGTGGCACAGCTAATGAGCAGTTCTTC.

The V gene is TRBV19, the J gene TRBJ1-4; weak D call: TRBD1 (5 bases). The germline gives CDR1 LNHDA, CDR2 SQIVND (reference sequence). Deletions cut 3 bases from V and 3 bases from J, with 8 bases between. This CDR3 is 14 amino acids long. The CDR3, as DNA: TGTGCCAGTAGTATGATGGGACCTAATGAAAAACTGTTTTTT. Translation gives CASSMMGPNEKLFF.

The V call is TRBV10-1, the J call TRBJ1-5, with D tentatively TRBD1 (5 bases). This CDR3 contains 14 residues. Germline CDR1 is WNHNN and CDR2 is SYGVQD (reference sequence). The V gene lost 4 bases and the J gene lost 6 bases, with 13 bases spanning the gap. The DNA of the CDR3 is TGCGCCAGCAGTGGGGGGGGGATGCCTCAGCCCCAGCATTTT. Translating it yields CASSGGGMPQPQHF.

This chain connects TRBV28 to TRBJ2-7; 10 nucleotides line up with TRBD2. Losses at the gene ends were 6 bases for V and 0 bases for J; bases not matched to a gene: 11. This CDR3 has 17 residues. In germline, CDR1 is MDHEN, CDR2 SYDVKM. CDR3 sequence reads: CASSPSAGLADSYEQYF. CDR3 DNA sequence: TGTGCCAGCAGCCCTTCCGCCGGACTAGCGGACTCCTACGAGCAGTACTTC.

CDR3 nucleotides: TGTGCCAGCAGCTTAGAAAACAGGCCTAATGGCTACACCTTC. Its protein is CASSLENRPNGYTF. The chain couples TRBV7-2 to TRBJ1-2; maybe TRBD1 (5 bases). The CDR3 is 14 amino acids. Germline V CDR1 and CDR2: SGHTA, FQGNSA. Trimming cost V 1 base and J 6 bases, with 12 bases left between them. Using reference TRBV7-2 and TRBJ1-2 for the parts outside the CDR3, the full variable domain is GAGVSQSPSNKVTEKGKDVELRCDPISGHTALYWYRQSLGQGLEFLIYFQGNSAPDKSGLPSDRFSAERTGGSVSTLTIQRTQQEDSAVYLCASSLENRPNGYTFGSGTRLTVV.

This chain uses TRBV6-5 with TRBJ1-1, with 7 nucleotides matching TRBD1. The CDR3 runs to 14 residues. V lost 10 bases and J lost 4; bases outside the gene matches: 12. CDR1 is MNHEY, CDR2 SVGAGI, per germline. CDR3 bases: TGTGCCATTCGTCCCAGGGGGGAGAGCACTGAAGCTTTCTTT. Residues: CAIRPRGESTEAFF.

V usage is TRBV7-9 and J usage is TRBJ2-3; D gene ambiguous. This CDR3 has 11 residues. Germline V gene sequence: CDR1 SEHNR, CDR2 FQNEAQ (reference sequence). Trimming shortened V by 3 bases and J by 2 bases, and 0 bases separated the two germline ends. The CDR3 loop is CASSFTDTQYF. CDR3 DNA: TGTGCCAGCAGCTTCACAGATACGCAGTATTTT.

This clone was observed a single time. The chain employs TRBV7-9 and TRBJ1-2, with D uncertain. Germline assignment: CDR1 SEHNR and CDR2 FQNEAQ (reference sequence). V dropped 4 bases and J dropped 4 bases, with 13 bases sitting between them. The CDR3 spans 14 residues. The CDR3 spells CASSSDSPSYGYTF. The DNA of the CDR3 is TGTGCCAGCAGCTCGGACTCTCCTAGCTATGGCTACACCTTC.

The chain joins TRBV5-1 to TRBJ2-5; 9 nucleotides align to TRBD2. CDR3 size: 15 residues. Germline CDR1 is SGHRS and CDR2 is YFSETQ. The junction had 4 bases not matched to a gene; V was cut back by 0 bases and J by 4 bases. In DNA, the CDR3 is TGCGCCAGCAGCTTGGGGCGGGAGGGCGGAGAGACCCAGTACTTC. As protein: CASSLGREGGETQYF.

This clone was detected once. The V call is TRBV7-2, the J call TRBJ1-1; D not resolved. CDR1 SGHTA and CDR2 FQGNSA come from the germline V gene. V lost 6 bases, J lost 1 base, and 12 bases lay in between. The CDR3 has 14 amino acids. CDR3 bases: TGTGCCAGCAGGACCGGACGGTCGAACACTGAAGCTTTCTTT. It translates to CASRTGRSNTEAFF.

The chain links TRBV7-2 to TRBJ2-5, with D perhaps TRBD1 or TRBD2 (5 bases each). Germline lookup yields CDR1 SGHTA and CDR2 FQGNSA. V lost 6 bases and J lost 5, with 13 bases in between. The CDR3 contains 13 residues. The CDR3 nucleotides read TGTGCCAGCAGAGTAATCTGGGGGGAGACCCAGTACTTC. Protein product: CASRVIWGETQYF.

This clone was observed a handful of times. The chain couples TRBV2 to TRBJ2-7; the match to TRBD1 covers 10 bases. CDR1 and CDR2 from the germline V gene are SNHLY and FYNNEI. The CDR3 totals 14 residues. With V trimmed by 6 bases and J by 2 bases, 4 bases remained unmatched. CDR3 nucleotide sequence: TGTGCCAGCAGGAAGGGACAGGGGCCCTACGAGCAGTACTTC. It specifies CASRKGQGPYEQYF. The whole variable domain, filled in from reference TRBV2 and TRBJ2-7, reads EPEVTQTPSHQVTQMGQEVILRCVPISNHLYFYWYRQILGQKVEFLVSFYNNEISEKSEIFDDQFSVERPDGSNFTLKIRSTKLEDSAMYFCASRKGQGPYEQYFGPGTRLTVT.

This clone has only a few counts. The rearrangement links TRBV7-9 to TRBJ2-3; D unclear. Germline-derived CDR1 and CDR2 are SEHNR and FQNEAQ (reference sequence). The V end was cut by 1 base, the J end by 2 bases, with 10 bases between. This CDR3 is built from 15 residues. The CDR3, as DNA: TGTGCCAGCAGCTTAGTAGCAGGACCCACAGATACGCAGTATTTT. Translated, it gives CASSLVAGPTDTQYF.

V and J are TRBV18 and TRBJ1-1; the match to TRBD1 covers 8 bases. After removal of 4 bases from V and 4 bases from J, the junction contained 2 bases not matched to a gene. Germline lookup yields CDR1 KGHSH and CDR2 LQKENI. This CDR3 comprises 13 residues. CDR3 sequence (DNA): TGTGCCAGCTCACTCGACAGGGGCACTGAAGCTTTCTTT. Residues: CASSLDRGTEAFF.

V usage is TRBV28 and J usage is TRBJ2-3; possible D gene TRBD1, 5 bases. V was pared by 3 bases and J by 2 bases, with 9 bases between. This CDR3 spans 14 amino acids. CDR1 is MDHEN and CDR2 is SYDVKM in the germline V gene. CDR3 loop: CASSFRQPTDTQYF. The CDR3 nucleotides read TGTGCCAGCAGTTTCCGACAGCCCACAGATACGCAGTATTTT.

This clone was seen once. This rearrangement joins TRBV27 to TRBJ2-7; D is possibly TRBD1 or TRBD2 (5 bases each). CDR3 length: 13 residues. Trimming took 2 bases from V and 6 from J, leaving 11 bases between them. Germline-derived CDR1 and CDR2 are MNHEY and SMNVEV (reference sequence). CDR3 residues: CASSLIGESEQYF. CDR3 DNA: TGTGCCAGCAGTTTAATAGGGGAGTCCGAGCAGTACTTC.

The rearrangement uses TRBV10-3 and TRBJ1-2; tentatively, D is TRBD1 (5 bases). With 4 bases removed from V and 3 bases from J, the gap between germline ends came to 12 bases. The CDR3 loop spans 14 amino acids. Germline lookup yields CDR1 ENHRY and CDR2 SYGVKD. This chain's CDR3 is CAISGKGPDYGYTF. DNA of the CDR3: TGTGCCATCAGTGGGAAGGGGCCCGACTATGGCTACACCTTC.

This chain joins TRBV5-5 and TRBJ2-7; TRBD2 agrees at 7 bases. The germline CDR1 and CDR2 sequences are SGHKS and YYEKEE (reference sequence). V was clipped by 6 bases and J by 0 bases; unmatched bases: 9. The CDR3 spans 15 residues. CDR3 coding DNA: TGTGCCAGCACCGCGCTAGCGGATCACTCCTACGAGCAGTACTTC. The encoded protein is CASTALADHSYEQYF.

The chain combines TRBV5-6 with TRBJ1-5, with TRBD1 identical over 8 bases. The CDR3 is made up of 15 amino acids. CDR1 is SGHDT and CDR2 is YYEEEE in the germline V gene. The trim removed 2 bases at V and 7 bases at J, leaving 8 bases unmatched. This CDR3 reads CASSLMDREGQPQHF. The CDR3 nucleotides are TGTGCCAGCAGCTTAATGGACAGGGAGGGGCAGCCCCAGCATTTT.

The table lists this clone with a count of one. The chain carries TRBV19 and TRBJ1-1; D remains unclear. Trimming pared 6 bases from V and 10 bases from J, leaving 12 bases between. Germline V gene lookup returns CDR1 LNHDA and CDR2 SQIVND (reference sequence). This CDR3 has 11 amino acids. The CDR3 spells CASRRLQAAFF. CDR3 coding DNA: TGTGCCAGTAGGAGGTTGCAGGCAGCTTTCTTT.

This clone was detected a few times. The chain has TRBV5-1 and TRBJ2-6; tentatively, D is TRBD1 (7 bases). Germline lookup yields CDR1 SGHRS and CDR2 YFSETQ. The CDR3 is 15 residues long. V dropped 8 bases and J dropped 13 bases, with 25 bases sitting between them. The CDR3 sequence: CASSDRGTVNEVLTF. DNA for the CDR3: TGCGCCAGTTCGGACCGCGGGACAGTGAATGAAGTCCTGACTTTC.

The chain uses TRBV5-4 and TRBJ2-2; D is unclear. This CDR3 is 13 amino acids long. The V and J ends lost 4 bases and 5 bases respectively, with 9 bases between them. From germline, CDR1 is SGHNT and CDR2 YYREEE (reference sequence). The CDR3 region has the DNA TGTGCCAGCAGCCCTGAGCCGACCGGGGAGCTGTTTTTT. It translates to CASSPEPTGELFF.

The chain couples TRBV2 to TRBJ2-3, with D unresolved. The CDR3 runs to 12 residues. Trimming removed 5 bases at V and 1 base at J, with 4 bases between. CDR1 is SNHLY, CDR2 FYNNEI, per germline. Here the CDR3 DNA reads TGTGCCAGCAGTCCCGGCACAGATACGCAGTATTTT. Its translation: CASSPGTDTQYF.

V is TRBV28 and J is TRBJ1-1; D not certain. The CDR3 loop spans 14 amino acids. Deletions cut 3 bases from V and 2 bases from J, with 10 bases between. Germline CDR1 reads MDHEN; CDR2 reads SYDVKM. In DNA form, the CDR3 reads TGTGCCAGCAGTTTGAGGGCCCAAAACACTGAAGCTTTCTTT. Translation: CASSLRAQNTEAFF.

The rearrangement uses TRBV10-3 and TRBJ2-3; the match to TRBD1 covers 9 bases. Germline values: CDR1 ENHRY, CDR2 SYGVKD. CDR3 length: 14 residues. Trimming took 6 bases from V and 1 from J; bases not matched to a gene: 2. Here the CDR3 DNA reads TGTGCCATCAGCAGGACAGGGGGCACAGATACGCAGTATTTT. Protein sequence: CAISRTGGTDTQYF.

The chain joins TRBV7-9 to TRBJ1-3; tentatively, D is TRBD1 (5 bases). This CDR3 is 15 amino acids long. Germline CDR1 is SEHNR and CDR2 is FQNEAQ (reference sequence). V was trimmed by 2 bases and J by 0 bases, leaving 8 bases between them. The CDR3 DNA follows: TGTGCCAGCAGCTTATCGGGGCTCTCTGGAAACACCATATATTTT. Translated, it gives CASSLSGLSGNTIYF. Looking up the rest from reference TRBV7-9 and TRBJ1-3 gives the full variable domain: DTGVSQNPRHKITKRGQNVTFRCDPISEHNRLYWYRQTLGQGPEFLTYFQNEAQLEKSRLLSDRFSAERPKGSFSTLEIQRTEQGDSAMYLCASSLSGLSGNTIYFGEGSWLTVV.

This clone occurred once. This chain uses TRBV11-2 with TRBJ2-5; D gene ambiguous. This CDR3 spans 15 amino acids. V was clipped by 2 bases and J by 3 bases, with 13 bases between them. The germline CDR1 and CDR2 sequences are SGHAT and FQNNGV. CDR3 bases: TGTGCCAGCAGCTTAATGGTATGGAGAAAAGAGACCCAGTACTTC. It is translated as CASSLMVWRKETQYF. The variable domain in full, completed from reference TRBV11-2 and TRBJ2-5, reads EAGVAQSPRYKIIEKRQSVAFWCNPISGHATLYWYQQILGQGPKLLIQFQNNGVVDDSQLPKDRFSAERLKGVDSTLKIQPAKLEDSAVYLCASSLMVWRKETQYFGPGTRLLVL.

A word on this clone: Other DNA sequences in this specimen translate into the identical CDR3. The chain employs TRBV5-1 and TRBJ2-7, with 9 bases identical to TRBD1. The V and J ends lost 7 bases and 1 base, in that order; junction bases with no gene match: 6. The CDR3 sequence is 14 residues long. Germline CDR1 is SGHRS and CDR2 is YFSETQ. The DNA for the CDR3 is TGCGCCAGCTCGACCGGGACAGGGTCCTACGAGCAGTACTTC. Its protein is CASSTGTGSYEQYF.